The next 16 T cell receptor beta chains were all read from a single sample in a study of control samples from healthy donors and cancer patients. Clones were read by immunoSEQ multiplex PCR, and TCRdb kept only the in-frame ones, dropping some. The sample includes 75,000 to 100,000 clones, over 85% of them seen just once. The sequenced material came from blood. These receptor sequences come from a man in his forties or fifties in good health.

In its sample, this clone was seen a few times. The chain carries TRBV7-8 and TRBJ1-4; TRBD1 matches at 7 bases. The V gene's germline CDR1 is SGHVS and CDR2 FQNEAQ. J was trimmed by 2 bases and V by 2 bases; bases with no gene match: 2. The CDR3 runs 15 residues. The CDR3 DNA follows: TGTGCCAGCAGCTTACAGGGGGTCACTAATGAAAAACTGTTTTTT. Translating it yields CASSLQGVTNEKLFF.

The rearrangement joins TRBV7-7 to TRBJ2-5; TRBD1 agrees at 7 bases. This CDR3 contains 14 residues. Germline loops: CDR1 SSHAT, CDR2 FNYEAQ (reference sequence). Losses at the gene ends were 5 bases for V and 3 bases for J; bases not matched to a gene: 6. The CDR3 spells CASSRGQLKETQYF. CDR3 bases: TGTGCCAGCAGCCGGGGACAGCTAAAAGAGACCCAGTACTTC.

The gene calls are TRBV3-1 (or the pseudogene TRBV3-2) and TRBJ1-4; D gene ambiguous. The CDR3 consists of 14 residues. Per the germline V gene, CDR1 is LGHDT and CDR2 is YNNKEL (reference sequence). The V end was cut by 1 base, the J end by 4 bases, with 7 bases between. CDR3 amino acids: CASSQVGINEKLFF. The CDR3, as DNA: TGTGCCAGCAGCCAAGTAGGGATTAATGAAAAACTGTTTTTT.

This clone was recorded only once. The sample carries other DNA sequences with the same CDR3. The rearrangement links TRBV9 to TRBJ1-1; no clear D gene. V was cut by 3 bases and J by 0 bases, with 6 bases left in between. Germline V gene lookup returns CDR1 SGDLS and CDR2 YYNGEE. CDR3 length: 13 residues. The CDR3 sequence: CASSAGLNTEAFF. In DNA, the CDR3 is TGTGCCAGCAGCGCCGGGTTGAACACTGAAGCTTTCTTT.

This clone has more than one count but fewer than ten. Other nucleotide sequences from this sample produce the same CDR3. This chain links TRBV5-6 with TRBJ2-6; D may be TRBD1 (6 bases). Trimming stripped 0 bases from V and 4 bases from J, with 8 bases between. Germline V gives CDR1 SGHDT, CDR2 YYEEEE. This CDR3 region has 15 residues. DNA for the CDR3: TGTGCCAGCAGCTTGGGGGGGCCCGGGGCCAACGTCCTGACTTTC. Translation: CASSLGGPGANVLTF.

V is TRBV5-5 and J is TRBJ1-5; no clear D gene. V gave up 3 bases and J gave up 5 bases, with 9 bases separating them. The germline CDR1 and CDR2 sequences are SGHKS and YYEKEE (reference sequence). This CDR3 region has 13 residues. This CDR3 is CASSWAGDQPQHF. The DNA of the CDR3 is TGTGCCAGCAGCTGGGCGGGAGATCAGCCCCAGCATTTT.

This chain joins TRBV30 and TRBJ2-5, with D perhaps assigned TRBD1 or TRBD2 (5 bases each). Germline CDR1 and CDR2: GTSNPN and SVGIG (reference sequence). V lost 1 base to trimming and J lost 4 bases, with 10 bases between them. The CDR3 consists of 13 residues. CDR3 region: CAWSGVGGETQYF. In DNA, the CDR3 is TGTGCCTGGAGTGGAGTTGGGGGAGAGACCCAGTACTTC.

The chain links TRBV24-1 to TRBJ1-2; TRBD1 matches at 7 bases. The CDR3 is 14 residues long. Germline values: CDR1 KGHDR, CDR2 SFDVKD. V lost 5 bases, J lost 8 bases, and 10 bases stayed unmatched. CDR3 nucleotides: TGTGCCACCAGTGGCCGGGACAGCGAACGGGGCTACACCTTC. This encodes CATSGRDSERGYTF.

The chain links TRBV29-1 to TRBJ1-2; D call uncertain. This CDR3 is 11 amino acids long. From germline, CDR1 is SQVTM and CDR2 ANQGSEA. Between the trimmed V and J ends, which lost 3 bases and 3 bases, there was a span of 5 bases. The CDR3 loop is CSVEDDYGYTF. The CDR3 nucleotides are TGCAGCGTTGAGGACGACTATGGCTACACCTTC.

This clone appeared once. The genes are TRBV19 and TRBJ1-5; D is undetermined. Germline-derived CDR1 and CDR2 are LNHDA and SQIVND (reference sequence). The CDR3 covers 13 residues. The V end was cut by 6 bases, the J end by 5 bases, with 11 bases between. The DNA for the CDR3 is TGTGCCAGTAGGGGCGGGGATTATCAGCCCCAGCATTTT. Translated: CASRGGDYQPQHF.

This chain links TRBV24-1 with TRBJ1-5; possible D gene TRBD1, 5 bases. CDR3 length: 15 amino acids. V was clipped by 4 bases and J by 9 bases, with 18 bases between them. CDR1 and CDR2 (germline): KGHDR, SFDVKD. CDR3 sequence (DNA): TGTGCCACCAGTGACCCCCCCGGGACCGCGGGGCCCCAGCATTTT. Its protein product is CATSDPPGTAGPQHF.

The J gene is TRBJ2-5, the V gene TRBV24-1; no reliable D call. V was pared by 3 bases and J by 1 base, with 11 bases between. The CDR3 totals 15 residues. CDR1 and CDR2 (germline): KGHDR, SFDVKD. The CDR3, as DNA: TGTGCCACCAGTGATGGCCGGGCCTTCCAAGAGACCCAGTACTTC. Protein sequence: CATSDGRAFQETQYF.

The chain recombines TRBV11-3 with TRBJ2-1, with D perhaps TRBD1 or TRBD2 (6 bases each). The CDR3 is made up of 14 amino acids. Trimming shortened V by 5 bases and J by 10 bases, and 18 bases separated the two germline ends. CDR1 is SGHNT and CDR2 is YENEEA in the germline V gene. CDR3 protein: CASSRVGGQNEQFF. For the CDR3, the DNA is TGTGCCAGCAGCCGAGTAGGGGGGCAGAACGAGCAGTTCTTC.

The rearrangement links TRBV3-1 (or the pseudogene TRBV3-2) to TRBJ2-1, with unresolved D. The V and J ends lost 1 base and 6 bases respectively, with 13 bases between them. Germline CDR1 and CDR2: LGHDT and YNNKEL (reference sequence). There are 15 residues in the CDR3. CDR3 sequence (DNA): TGTGCCAGCAGCCAAGCGTCACGGACCATCAATGAGCAGTTCTTC. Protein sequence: CASSQASRTINEQFF.

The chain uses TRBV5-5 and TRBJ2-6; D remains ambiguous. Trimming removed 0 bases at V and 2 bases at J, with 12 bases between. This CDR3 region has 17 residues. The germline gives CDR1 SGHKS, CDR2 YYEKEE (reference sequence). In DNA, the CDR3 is TGTGCCAGCAGCTTGGGGGGTAGTGCAGCTGGGGCCAACGTCCTGACTTTC. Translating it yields CASSLGGSAAGANVLTF. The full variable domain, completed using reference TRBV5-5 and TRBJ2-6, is DAGVTQSPTHLIKTRGQQVTLRCSPISGHKSVSWYQQVLGQGPQFIFQYYEKEERGRGNFPDRFSARQFPNYSSELNVNALLLGDSALYLCASSLGGSAAGANVLTFGAGSRLTVL.

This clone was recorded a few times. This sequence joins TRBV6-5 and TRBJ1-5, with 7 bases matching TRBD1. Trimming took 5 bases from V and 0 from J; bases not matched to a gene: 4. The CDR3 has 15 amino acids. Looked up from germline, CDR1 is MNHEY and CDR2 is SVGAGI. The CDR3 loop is CASSIQGNSNQPQHF. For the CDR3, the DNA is TGTGCCAGCAGTATACAGGGGAATAGCAATCAGCCCCAGCATTTT.